This TCR beta chain was profiled in a study of shared clonotypes between healthy human individuals. Study in general: Per donor, three plates held CD4 naive cells, three held CD4 memory, two held CD8 naive and one held CD8 memory.

Deep was the level at which the assay was run. Sorted-subset replicate PCR reactions were performed with roughly 200 ng DNA, corresponding to roughly 30,000 T cell genomes. Profiled with immunoSEQ multiplex PCR; TCRdb holds only in-frame clones, not every one. The table lists about 2 million clones, about 95% of them singletons. Concerning this clone itself: Its antigen is still unknown.

Naive CD8 cells lacked CD45RO, underwent positive selection for CCR7 and left out terminally differentiated effector memory CD45RA+ cells. Broader study findings: For sorted subsets, rarefaction showed incomplete sequencing despite large depth.

The V and J ends lost 0 bases and 2 bases, in that order; junction bases with no gene match: 1. Germline V gives CDR1 MNHNS, CDR2 SASEGT. The CDR3 is 16 amino acids. The sequenced sample was naive CD8+ T cells sorted from blood. This sequence originates from a man younger than 30 in good health. This chain uses TRBV6-1 with TRBJ2-1, with 10 bases lining up with TRBD2. CDR3 nucleotides: TGTGCCAGCAGTGAAGCCAGCGGGGGGGCCTACAATGAGCAGTTCTTC. Its translation is CASSEASGGAYNEQFF.